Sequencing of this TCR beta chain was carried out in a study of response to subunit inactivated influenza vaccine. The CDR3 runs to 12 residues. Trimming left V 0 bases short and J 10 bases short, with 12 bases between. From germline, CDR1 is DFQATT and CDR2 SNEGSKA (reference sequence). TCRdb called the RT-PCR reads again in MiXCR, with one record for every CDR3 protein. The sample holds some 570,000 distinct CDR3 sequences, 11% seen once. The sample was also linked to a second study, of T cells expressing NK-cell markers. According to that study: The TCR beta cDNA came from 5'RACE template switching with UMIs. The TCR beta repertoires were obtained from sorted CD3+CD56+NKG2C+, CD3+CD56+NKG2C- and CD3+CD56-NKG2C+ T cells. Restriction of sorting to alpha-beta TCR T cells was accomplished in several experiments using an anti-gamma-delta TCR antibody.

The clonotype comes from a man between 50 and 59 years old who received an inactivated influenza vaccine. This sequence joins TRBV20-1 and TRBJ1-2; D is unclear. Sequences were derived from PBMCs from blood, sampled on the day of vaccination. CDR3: CSAREGSSAYTF. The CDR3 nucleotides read TGCAGTGCTAGAGAGGGGTCGAGTGCCTACACCTTC.